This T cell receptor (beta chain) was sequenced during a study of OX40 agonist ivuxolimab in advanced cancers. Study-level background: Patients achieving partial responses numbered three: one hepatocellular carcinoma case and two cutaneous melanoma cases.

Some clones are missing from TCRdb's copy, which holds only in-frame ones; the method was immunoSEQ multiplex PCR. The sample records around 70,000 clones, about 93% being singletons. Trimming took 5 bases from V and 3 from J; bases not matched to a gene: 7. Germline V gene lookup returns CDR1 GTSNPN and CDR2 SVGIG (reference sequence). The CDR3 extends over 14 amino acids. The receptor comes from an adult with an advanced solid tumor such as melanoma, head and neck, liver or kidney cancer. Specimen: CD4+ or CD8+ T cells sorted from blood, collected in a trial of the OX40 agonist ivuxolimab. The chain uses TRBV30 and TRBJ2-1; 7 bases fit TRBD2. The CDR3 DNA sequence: TGTGCCTGGTGGGAGGGGAGAGGCTACAATGAGCAGTTCTTC. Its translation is CAWWEGRGYNEQFF.